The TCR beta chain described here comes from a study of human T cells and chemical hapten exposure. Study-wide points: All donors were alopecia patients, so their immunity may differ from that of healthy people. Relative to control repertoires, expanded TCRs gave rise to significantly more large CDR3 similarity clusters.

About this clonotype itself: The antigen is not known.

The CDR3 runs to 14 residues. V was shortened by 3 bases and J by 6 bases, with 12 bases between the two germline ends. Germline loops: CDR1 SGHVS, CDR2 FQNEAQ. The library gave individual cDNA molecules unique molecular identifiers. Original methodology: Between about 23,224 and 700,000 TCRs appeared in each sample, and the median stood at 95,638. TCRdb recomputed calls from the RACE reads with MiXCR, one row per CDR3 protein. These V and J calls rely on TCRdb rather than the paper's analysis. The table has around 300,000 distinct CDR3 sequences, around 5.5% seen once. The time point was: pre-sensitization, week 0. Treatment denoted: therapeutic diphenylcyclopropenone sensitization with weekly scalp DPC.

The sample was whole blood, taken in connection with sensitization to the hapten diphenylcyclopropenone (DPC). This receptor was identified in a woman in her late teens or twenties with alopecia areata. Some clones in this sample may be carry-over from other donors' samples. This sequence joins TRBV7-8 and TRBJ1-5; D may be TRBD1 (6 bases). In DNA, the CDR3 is TGTGCCAGCAGCTTGACAGGATCTACTCAGCCCCAGCATTTT. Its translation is CASSLTGSTQPQHF.